The table lists the clone carrying this T cell receptor beta chain with many counts. CDR1 and CDR2 from the germline V gene are MNHEY and SVGEGT. The CDR3 has 14 residues. The V gene end was trimmed by 8 bases and the J gene end by 4 bases; junction bases not matched to a gene: 5. The sample originates from a study of spatial heterogeneity in lung cancer. As for time point: blood at routine non-recurrence follow-up after resection. TCRdb re-derived calls from the 5' RACE reads in MiXCR, one entry per CDR3 protein. The sample records over 35,000 distinct CDR3 sequences, about 10% being singletons. The sequence was obtained from a female donor with early-stage non-small cell lung cancer. The material sequenced was PBMCs, taken at follow-up. The genes are TRBV6-2 or TRBV6-3 and TRBJ1-1, with 12 bases lining up with TRBD1. The CDR3 sequence is CASALGQGATEAFF. The CDR3 DNA reads TGTGCCAGCGCCCTGGGACAGGGGGCCACTGAAGCTTTCTTT.